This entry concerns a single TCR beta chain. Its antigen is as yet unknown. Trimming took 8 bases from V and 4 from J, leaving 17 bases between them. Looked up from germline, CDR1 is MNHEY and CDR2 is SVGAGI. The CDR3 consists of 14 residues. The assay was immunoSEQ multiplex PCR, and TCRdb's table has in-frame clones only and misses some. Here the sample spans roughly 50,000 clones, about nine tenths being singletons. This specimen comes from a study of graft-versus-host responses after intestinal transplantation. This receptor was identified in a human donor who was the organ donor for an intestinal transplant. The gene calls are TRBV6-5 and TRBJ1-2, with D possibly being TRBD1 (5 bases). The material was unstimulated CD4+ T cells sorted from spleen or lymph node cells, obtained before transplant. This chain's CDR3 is CASRGEGGSYGYTF. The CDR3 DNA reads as TGTGCCAGCCGAGGGGAGGGAGGCTCCTATGGCTACACCTTC.